Shown below are 15 T cell receptor beta chains from a single sample sequenced in a study of metastatic and nonmetastatic thyroid tumors. Using MiXCR, TCRdb re-called clones from the PCR reads. Here the sample spans roughly 3,900 clones, about a third being singletons. None of the patients had undergone any treatment ahead of thyroid surgery. Sequencing was carried out using tumor tissue. The receptor source for this set is a female donor with papillary thyroid cancer or a benign thyroid nodule (not recorded which). Some clones in this sample may be carry-over from other donors' samples.

This clone was counted between two and nine times. V gene TRBV6-5 combines with J gene TRBJ2-7, with 7 bases that match TRBD1. Germline trimming cut 4 bases from V and 2 bases from J; bases unmatched to any gene: 8. The CDR3 runs 15 residues. Germline V gene data show CDR1 as MNHEY and CDR2 as SVGAGI. The CDR3 reads CASSLTGGTAYEQYF. The CDR3 nucleotides read TGTGCCAGCAGTTTGACGGGTGGGACAGCCTACGAGCAGTACTTC.

J is TRBJ2-7 and V is TRBV6-2 or TRBV6-3; 14 nucleotides match TRBD2. This CDR3 is 16 amino acids long. V lost 5 bases and J lost 6; bases outside the gene matches: 9. Per germline, CDR1 MNHEY and CDR2 SVGEGT. CDR3 sequence: CASSVGLAGALVEQYF. The CDR3 DNA sequence: TGTGCCAGCAGTGTGGGACTAGCGGGGGCCCTTGTCGAGCAGTACTTC.

The chain couples TRBV20-1 to TRBJ2-1, with D perhaps TRBD1 or TRBD2 (7 bases each). Trimming left V 6 bases short and J 1 base short, with 19 bases between. Germline lookup yields CDR1 DFQATT and CDR2 SNEGSKA (reference sequence). CDR3 length: 16 amino acids. CDR3 nucleotides: TGCAGTGCAAAGGGAACAGGGGAGGGTTCCTACAATGAGCAGTTCTTC. Amino acids: CSAKGTGEGSYNEQFF.

A few counts support this clone. The chain couples TRBV19 to TRBJ2-7; 7 bases fit TRBD2. V gave up 1 base and J gave up 3 bases; unmatched junction bases: 3. This CDR3 comprises 14 residues. Germline loops: CDR1 LNHDA, CDR2 SQIVND (reference sequence). The CDR3 region is CASSIGGEGYEQYF. The CDR3 nucleotides are TGTGCCAGTAGTATAGGCGGGGAGGGCTACGAGCAGTACTTC.

The chain combines TRBV12-5 with TRBJ2-3; the D is unclear. The CDR3 runs 12 residues. Trimming shortened V by 8 bases and J by 2 bases, and 8 bases separated the two germline ends. The germline V gene has CDR1 LGHNT and CDR2 FRNRAP. CDR3: CASLGITDTQYF. CDR3 bases: TGTGCTAGTCTGGGGATCACAGATACGCAGTATTTT.

This clone appeared a few times. V usage is TRBV6-2 or TRBV6-3 and J usage is TRBJ1-2; D remains unclear. The germline gives CDR1 MNHEY, CDR2 SVGEGT. Trimming left V 4 bases short and J 1 base short, with 4 bases between. The CDR3 consists of 12 residues. CDR3 in amino acids: CASSSYNYGYTF. CDR3 nucleotide sequence: TGTGCCAGCAGTTCTTATAACTATGGCTACACCTTC.

The table lists this clone with a few counts. The gene calls are TRBV6-5 and TRBJ1-1; no reliable D call. V was trimmed by 0 bases and J by 6 bases, leaving 8 bases between them. The CDR3 has 13 residues. Germline values: CDR1 MNHEY, CDR2 SVGAGI. The CDR3 reads CASSYSHGSEAFF. The CDR3 nucleotides are TGTGCCAGCAGTTACTCCCATGGGTCTGAAGCTTTCTTT.

This chain joins TRBV6-1 and TRBJ1-2; 8 bases line up with TRBD1. J was trimmed by 7 bases and V by 7 bases; bases with no gene match: 8. The CDR3 has 13 amino acids. CDR1 and CDR2 (germline): MNHNS, SASEGT. CDR3 nucleotides: TGTGCCAGCATATCCGGACAGGGCGCTGGCTACACCTTC. Encoded protein: CASISGQGAGYTF.

V gene TRBV7-9 combines with J gene TRBJ2-7; possible D gene TRBD1, 5 bases. The V end lost 3 bases, the J end lost 3 bases, and 6 bases lay between the germline ends. CDR1 SEHNR and CDR2 FQNEAQ come from the germline V gene (reference sequence). The CDR3 loop spans 12 amino acids. The CDR3 coding sequence is TGTGCCAGCAGCTTCGACAGCTACGAGCAGTACTTC. Translation: CASSFDSYEQYF.

The chain is built from TRBV6-2 or TRBV6-3 and TRBJ2-6, with D uncertain. V dropped 2 bases and J dropped 0 bases, with 2 bases sitting between them. The CDR3 totals 14 residues. The germline V gene has CDR1 MNHEY and CDR2 SVGEGT. CDR3 DNA sequence: TGTGCCAGCAGTTACAGCTCTGGGGCCAACGTCCTGACTTTC. Translation gives CASSYSSGANVLTF.

This clone has just a few counts. J is TRBJ2-2 and V is TRBV6-2 or TRBV6-3; 10 nucleotides line up with TRBD1. V shed 5 bases and J 1 base; nucleotides not matched to a gene: 4. Germline loops: CDR1 MNHEY, CDR2 SVGEGT. This CDR3 is 16 amino acids long. The CDR3 sequence is CASSQTGGWNTGELFF. In nucleotides, the CDR3 is TGTGCCAGCAGTCAGACAGGGGGCTGGAACACCGGGGAGCTGTTTTTT.

This clone was detected only a few times. This rearrangement joins TRBV10-3 to TRBJ2-3; no reliable D call. V shed 5 bases and J shed 2 bases, with 8 bases lying between them. The CDR3 sequence is 13 residues long. Looked up from germline, CDR1 is ENHRY and CDR2 is SYGVKD. Written as DNA, the CDR3 is TGTGCCATCAGTTGGAGAATCACAGATACGCAGTATTTT. It codes for CAISWRITDTQYF.

The V call is TRBV2, the J call TRBJ1-1; a possible D gene is TRBD1 (5 bases). CDR1 SNHLY and CDR2 FYNNEI come from the germline V gene. V lost 6 bases and J 0 bases, leaving 11 bases between the germline ends. This CDR3 region has 14 residues. The CDR3 region has the DNA TGTGCCAGCAGCACGGGACGGATGAACACTGAAGCTTTCTTT. Protein product: CASSTGRMNTEAFF.

DNA of the CDR3: TGTGCCAGCAGTGACAGGGGGAGAGAAACAGATACGCAGTATTTT. This translates into CASSDRGRETDTQYF. The chain links TRBV6-1 to TRBJ2-3; 7 bases line up with TRBD1. The junction had 6 bases not matched to a gene; V was cut back by 3 bases and J by 3 bases. Germline V gene lookup returns CDR1 MNHNS and CDR2 SASEGT. The CDR3 has 15 amino acids.

The chain employs TRBV2 and TRBJ2-7; the match to TRBD1 covers 11 bases. This CDR3 comprises 14 residues. Unmatched junction bases numbered 6, after V lost 5 bases and J lost 6 bases. CDR1 and CDR2 (germline): SNHLY, FYNNEI. The CDR3 loop reads CASSSGQGVFEQYF. The DNA of the CDR3 is TGTGCCAGCAGTTCGGGACAGGGGGTGTTCGAGCAGTACTTC.